These T cell receptor beta chains were read from a single sample in a study of cytomegalovirus exposure and HLA in healthy donors. The data were produced by immunoSEQ multiplex PCR, yet TCRdb's version contains in-frame clones alone and is incomplete. The repertoire holds around 120,000 clones, 60% to 85% seen once, with 2.5% to 3% in the top ten. The sequenced sample was PBMCs. The receptors derive from a woman aged 40 to 49 in good health and CMV-seropositive. Each CDR3 is given with its conserved first and last residue. A D gene is named only where the DNA matches it firmly. The size entry is marked missing in some rows and otherwise reads once, few, many or a size class.

D	V	size	J	CDR3	DNA
TRBD1	TRBV5-1	-	TRBJ1-1	CASSVDRGGTEAFF	TGCGCCAGCAGCGTGGACAGGGGAGGCACTGAAGCTTTCTTT
TRBD2	TRBV7-3	few	TRBJ2-1	CASSSKSGRFSEQFF	TGTGCCAGCAGCTCGAAAAGCGGGAGATTTAGTGAGCAGTTCTTC
-	TRBV7-2	-	TRBJ1-1	CASTKGVDTEAFF	TGTGCCAGCACCAAGGGGGTAGACACTGAAGCTTTCTTT
-	TRBV4-1	-	TRBJ1-1	CASSQGSEAFF	TGCGCCAGCAGCCAGGGCAGTGAAGCTTTCTTT
-	TRBV11-2	-	TRBJ2-3	CASSLGPTRAGDTQYF	TGTGCCAGCAGCTTAGGACCAACTCGAGCGGGAGATACGCAGTATTTT
-	TRBV6-1	-	TRBJ1-2	CASTPGLGYTF	TGTGCCAGCACCCCCGGTTTGGGCTACACCTTC
TRBD1	TRBV9	-	TRBJ1-6	CASSEGQPTSPLHF	TGTGCCAGCAGCGAGGGACAGCCTACTTCACCCCTCCACTTT
-	TRBV5-4	-	TRBJ1-6	CASRGTAAGNSPLHF	TGTGCCAGCCGGGGGACGGCAGCGGGTAATTCACCCCTCCACTTT
TRBD1	TRBV4-1	-	TRBJ1-2	CASSQLSTVPGQGYGYTF	TGCGCCAGCAGCCAACTCTCCACCGTACCGGGACAGGGCTATGGCTACACCTTC
-	TRBV2	-	TRBJ1-4	CASGDWAEKLFF	TGTGCCAGCGGGGACTGGGCCGAAAAACTGTTTTTT
-	TRBV29-1	-	TRBJ1-1	CSGGVLDTEAFF	TGCAGCGGCGGTGTTTTGGACACTGAAGCTTTCTTT
-	TRBV19	-	TRBJ2-3	CASSMRQGGDTQYF	TGTGCCAGTAGTATGCGGCAGGGAGGAGATACGCAGTATTTT
-	TRBV7-9	-	TRBJ1-3	CASSLGDTYTAGGNTIYF	TGTGCCAGCAGCCTAGGGGACACTTATACGGCGGGTGGAAACACCATATATTTT
-	TRBV4-3	-	TRBJ2-7	CASSHDLYLSYEQYF	TGCGCCAGCAGCCACGATTTGTATCTCTCCTACGAGCAGTACTTC
-	TRBV30	-	TRBJ2-7	CAWSVQHEQYF	TGTGCCTGGAGTGTACAGCACGAGCAGTACTTC